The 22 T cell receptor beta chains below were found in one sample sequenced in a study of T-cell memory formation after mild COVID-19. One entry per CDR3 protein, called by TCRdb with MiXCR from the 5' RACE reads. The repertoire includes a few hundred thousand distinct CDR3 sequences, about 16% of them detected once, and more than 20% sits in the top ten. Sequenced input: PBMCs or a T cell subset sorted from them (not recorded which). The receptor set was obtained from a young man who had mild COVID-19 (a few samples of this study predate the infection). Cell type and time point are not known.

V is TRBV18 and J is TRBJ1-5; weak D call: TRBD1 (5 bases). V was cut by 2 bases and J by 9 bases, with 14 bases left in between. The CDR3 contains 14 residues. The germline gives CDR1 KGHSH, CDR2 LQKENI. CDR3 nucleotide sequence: TGTGCCAGCTCACCAGGGCAGGGAATGGGGCCCCAGCATTTT. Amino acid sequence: CASSPGQGMGPQHF. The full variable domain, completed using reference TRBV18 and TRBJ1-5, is NAGVMQNPRHLVRRRGQEARLRCSPMKGHSHVYWYRQLPEEGLKFMVYLQKENIIDESGMPKERFSAEFPKEGPSILRIQQVVRGDSAAYFCASSPGQGMGPQHFGDGTRLSIL.

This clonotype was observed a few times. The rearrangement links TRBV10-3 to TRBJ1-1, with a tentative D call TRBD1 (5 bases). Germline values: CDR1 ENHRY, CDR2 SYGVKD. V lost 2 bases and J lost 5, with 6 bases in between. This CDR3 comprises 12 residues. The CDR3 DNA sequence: TGTGCCATCAGTGAGCGACAGACTGAAGCTTTCTTT. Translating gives CAISERQTEAFF.

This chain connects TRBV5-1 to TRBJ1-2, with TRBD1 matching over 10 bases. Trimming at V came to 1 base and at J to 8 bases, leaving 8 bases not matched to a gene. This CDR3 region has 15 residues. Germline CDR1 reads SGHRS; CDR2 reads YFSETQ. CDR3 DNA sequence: TGCGCCAGCAGCTTGTATCGACAGGGGGCTAAAGGCTACACCTTC. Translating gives CASSLYRQGAKGYTF. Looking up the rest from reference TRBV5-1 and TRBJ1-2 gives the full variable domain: KAGVTQTPRYLIKTRGQQVTLSCSPISGHRSVSWYQQTPGQGLQFLFEYFSETQRNKGNFPGRFSGRQFSNSRSEMNVSTLELGDSALYLCASSLYRQGAKGYTFGSGTRLTVV.

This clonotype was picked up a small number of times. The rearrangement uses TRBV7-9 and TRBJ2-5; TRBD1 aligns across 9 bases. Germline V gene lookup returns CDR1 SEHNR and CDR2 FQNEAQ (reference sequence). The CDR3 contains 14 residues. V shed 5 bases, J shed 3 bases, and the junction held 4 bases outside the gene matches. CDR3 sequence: CASSRTGAEETQYF. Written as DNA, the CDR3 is TGTGCCAGCAGCCGGACAGGGGCTGAAGAGACCCAGTACTTC.

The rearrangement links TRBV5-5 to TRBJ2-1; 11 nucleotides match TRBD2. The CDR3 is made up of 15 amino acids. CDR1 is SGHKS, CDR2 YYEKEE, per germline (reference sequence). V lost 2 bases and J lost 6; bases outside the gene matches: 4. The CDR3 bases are TGTGCCAGCAGCTTTTCACTAGCGGGGGTCAATGAGCAGTTCTTC. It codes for CASSFSLAGVNEQFF.

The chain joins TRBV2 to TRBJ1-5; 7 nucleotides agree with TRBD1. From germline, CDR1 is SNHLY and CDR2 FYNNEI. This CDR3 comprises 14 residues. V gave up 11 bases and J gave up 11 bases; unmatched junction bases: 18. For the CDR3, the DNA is TGTGCCTGCCGCGGGGGGGACAGCCTCTGGGCCCAGCATTTT. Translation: CACRGGDSLWAQHF.

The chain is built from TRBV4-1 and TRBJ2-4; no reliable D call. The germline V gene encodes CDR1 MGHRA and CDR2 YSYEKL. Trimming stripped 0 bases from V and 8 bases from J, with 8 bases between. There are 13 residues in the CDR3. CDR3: CASSQEEPYIQYF. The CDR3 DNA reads TGCGCCAGCAGCCAAGAGGAACCTTACATTCAGTACTTC.

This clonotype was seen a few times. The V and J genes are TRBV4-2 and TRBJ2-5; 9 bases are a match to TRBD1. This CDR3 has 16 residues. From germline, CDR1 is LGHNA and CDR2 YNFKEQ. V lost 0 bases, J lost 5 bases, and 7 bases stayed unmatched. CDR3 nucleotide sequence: TGTGCCAGCAGCCAAGATCGGACAGGGGTTTTGGAGACCCAGTACTTC. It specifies CASSQDRTGVLETQYF.

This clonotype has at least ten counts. Here the CDR3 reads CASSFNTYEQYV. The CDR3 region has the DNA TGTGCCAGCAGTTTTAACACCTACGAGCAGTACGTC. V gene TRBV12-3 or TRBV12-4 combines with J gene TRBJ2-7; no definite D call. This CDR3 is built from 12 residues. Trimming took 3 bases from V and 2 from J, leaving 5 bases between them.

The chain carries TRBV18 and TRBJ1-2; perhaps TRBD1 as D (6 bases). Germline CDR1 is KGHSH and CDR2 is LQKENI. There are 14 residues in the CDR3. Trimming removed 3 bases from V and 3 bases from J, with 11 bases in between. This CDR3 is CASSPYREDYGYTF. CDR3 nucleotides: TGTGCCAGCTCACCCTACAGGGAAGACTATGGCTACACCTTC.

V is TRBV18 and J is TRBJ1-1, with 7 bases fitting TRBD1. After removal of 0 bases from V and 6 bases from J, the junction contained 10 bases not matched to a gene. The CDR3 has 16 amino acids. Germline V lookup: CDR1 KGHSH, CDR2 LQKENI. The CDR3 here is CASSPPGGGGVPEAFF. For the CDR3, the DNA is TGTGCCAGCTCACCACCGGGAGGAGGGGGCGTCCCTGAAGCTTTCTTT.

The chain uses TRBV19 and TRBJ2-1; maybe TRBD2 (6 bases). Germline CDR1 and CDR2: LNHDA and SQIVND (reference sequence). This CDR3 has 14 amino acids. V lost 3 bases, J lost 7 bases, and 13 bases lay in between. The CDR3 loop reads CASSILPEGNEQFF. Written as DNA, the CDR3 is TGTGCCAGTAGTATCCTCCCGGAGGGAAATGAGCAGTTCTTC.

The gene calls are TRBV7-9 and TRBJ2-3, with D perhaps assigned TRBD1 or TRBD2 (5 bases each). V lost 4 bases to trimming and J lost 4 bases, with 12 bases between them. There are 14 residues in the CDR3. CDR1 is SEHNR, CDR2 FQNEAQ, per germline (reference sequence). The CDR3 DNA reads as TGTGCCAGCAGCTCGAGAGGGGCAGCAGATACGCAGTATTTT. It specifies CASSSRGAADTQYF.

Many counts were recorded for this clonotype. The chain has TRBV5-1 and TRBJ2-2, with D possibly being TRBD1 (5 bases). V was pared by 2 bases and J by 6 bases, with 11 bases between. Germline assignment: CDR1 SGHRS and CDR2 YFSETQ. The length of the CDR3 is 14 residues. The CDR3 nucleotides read TGCGCCAGCAGCTTCCGTGGGGCGGCCGGGGAGCTGTTTTTT. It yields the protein CASSFRGAAGELFF. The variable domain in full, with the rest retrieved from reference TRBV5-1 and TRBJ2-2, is KAGVTQTPRYLIKTRGQQVTLSCSPISGHRSVSWYQQTPGQGLQFLFEYFSETQRNKGNFPGRFSGRQFSNSRSEMNVSTLELGDSALYLCASSFRGAAGELFFGEGSRLTVL.

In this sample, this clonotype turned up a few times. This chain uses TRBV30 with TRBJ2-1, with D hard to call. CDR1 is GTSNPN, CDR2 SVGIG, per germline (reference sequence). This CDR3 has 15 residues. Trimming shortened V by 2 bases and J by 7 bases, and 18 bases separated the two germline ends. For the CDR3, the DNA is TGTGCCTGGAGTAGGAGCAGCCTGAGGTTGAATGAGCAGTTCTTC. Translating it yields CAWSRSSLRLNEQFF.

For the CDR3, the DNA is TGTGCCAGCAGGTTGCTAGCGGGGGACAAAAACATTCAGTACTTC. It codes for CASRLLAGDKNIQYF. This rearrangement joins TRBV7-3 to TRBJ2-4, with 10 positions matching TRBD2. The CDR3 extends over 15 amino acids. Germline V gene data show CDR1 as SGHTA and CDR2 as FQGTGA. V was clipped by 6 bases and J by 3 bases; unmatched bases: 5.

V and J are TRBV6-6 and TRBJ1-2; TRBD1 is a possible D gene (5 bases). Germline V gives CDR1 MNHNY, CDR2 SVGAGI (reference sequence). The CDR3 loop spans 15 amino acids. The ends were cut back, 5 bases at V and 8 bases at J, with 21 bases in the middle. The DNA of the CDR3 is TGTGCCAGCAGTCCTTACTCGCAAGGGACTGGAGGCTACACCTTC. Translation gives CASSPYSQGTGGYTF.

CDR3 nucleotides: TGCGCCAGCAGCCGACAATACCAAGAGACCCAGTACTTC. As protein: CASSRQYQETQYF. V is TRBV4-3 and J is TRBJ2-5; D not resolved. Deletions cut 4 bases from V and 0 bases from J, with 6 bases between. The germline V gene encodes CDR1 LGHNA and CDR2 YSLEER. The CDR3 is 13 amino acids.

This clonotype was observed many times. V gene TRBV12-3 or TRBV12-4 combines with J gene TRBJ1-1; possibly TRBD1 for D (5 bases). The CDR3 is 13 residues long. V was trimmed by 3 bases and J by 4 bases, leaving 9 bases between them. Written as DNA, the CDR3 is TGTGCCAGCAGTTTCGGGGGAAGCACTGAAGCTTTCTTT. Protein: CASSFGGSTEAFF.

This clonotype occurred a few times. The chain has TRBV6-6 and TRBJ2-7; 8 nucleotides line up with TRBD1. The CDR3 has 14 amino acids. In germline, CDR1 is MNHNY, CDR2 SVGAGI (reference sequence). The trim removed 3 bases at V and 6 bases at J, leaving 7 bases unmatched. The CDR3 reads CASSYGMTGVEQYV. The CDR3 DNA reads TGTGCCAGCAGTTATGGGATGACAGGGGTCGAGCAGTACGTC.

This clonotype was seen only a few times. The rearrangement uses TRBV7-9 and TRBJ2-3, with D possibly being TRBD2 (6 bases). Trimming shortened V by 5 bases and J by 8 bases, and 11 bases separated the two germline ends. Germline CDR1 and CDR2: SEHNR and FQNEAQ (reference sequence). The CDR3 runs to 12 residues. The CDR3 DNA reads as TGTGCCAGCAGCCGCGCCGGGGGTACGCAGTATTTT. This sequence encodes CASSRAGGTQYF. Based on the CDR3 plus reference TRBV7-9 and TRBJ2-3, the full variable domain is DTGVSQNPRHKITKRGQNVTFRCDPISEHNRLYWYRQTLGQGPEFLTYFQNEAQLEKSRLLSDRFSAERPKGSFSTLEIQRTEQGDSAMYLCASSRAGGTQYFGPGTRLTVL.

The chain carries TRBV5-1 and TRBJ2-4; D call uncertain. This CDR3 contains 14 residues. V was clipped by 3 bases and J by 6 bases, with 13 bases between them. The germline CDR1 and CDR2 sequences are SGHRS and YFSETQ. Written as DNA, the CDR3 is TGCGCCAGCAGCTGGGCAATGGGCCGAAACATTCAGTACTTC. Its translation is CASSWAMGRNIQYF.